The next 30 T cell receptor beta chains were all read from a single sample in a study of Graves' ophthalmopathy and Graves' hyperthyroidism (dated by TCRdb to 2016 to 2019). Sequencing was carried out with an Illumina HiSeq 2000. TCR beta CDR3 regions were amplified from RNA transcripts for repertoire sequencing. The first round was an RT-PCR using HTBI primers with the Qiagen OneStep RT-PCR kit, and this first round was followed by a second-round multiplex PCR, then size selection and purification. TCRdb applied fastp at Q25 and MiXCR to the public reads, then kept only in-frame beta chains. Each CDR3 protein appears once, grouped with its most common genes and DNA. The sample profile shows hundreds of thousands of distinct CDR3 sequences; about 24% of them were found once. Roughly 7.4% of the sample lies in the top ten. The material sequenced was peripheral blood. The origin of the receptors is a woman aged 18-35 years with stable Graves' hyperthyroidism. Some clones in this sample may be carry-over from other donors' samples. Donor details come from another sample of the same person, matched by shared clones.

This clonotype appeared many times. The V and J genes are TRBV20-1 and TRBJ2-2; 10 bases match TRBD2. This CDR3 has 17 amino acids. V trimming: 1 base; J trimming: 4 bases; junction bases outside the gene matches: 9. Germline V gives CDR1 DFQATT, CDR2 SNEGSKA (reference sequence). The DNA for the CDR3 is TGCAGTGCTAGAGGGAGGGTGCTAGCGGGAGTCACCGGGGAGCTGTTTTTT. Translated, it gives CSARGRVLAGVTGELFF.

This clonotype showed up just a few times. V gene TRBV13 combines with J gene TRBJ1-1; a possible D gene is TRBD1 (6 bases). The V gene lost 2 bases and the J gene lost 10 bases, with 20 bases spanning the gap. The CDR3 sequence is 15 residues long. Germline values: CDR1 PRHDT, CDR2 FYEKMQ (reference sequence). The CDR3 sequence is CASSLPFGGPGRAFF. The CDR3 DNA reads TGTGCCAGCAGCTTACCGTTCGGGGGCCCAGGGCGAGCTTTCTTT.

V usage is TRBV4-1 and J usage is TRBJ1-2; D may be TRBD1 (6 bases). With 1 base removed from V and 8 bases from J, the gap between germline ends came to 14 bases. Germline CDR1 and CDR2: MGHRA and YSYEKL. This CDR3 comprises 14 residues. The CDR3 here is CASSQAGGREGYTF. DNA of the CDR3: TGCGCCAGCAGCCAAGCCGGGGGCAGGGAGGGCTACACCTTC.

The V call is TRBV18, the J call TRBJ1-2, with a weak D call TRBD1 (5 bases). The V gene lost 2 bases and the J gene lost 4 bases, with 20 bases spanning the gap. CDR1 KGHSH and CDR2 LQKENI come from the germline V gene. The CDR3 totals 17 residues. The CDR3 DNA follows: TGTGCCAGCTCACCAACCAACCCGGACAAAGGAGGCTATGGCTACACCTTC. It codes for CASSPTNPDKGGYGYTF.

This clonotype has ten or more counts. The chain has TRBV20-1 and TRBJ2-7; TRBD1 is a possible D gene (5 bases). The V gene lost 6 bases and the J gene lost 2 bases, with 11 bases spanning the gap. Germline lookup yields CDR1 DFQATT and CDR2 SNEGSKA (reference sequence). The CDR3 is 12 residues long. DNA of the CDR3: TGCAGTGCCTCATCAGGGACCTACGAGCAGTACTTC. It yields the protein CSASSGTYEQYF.

This clonotype came up many times. J is TRBJ1-2 and V is TRBV20-1; no clear D gene. V was shortened by 7 bases and J by 6 bases, with 15 bases between the two germline ends. Germline values: CDR1 DFQATT, CDR2 SNEGSKA (reference sequence). There are 12 residues in the CDR3. Written as DNA, the CDR3 is TGCAGTGTAGCCGGCGGACTGCATGGCTACACCTTC. Translating it yields CSVAGGLHGYTF.

In its sample, this clonotype was seen many times. The rearrangement uses TRBV18 and TRBJ2-5, with a possible D match to TRBD1 (5 bases). V lost 0 bases and J lost 2, with 7 bases in between. This CDR3 is 14 amino acids long. Germline V gene lookup returns CDR1 KGHSH and CDR2 LQKENI. Here the CDR3 reads CASSPPQGQETQYF. CDR3 coding DNA: TGTGCCAGCTCACCACCCCAGGGACAAGAGACCCAGTACTTC.

This clonotype has at least ten counts. The chain recombines TRBV12-3 or TRBV12-4 with TRBJ2-7; no clear D. V lost 1 base to trimming and J lost 2 bases, with 3 bases between them. This CDR3 spans 12 amino acids. This CDR3 reads CASSLETYEQYF. The CDR3 DNA sequence: TGTGCCAGCAGTTTAGAAACCTACGAGCAGTACTTC.

At least ten counts were recorded for this clonotype. The V call is TRBV5-1, the J call TRBJ2-5, with D maybe TRBD2 (5 bases). The CDR3 has 15 amino acids. Per germline, CDR1 SGHRS and CDR2 YFSETQ. With 0 bases removed from V and 0 bases from J, the gap between germline ends came to 9 bases. This chain's CDR3 is CASSLGSGYQETQYF. CDR3 DNA sequence: TGCGCCAGCAGCTTGGGGTCGGGGTACCAAGAGACCCAGTACTTC.

V gene TRBV6-5 combines with J gene TRBJ1-2; D unresolved. Germline CDR1 reads MNHEY; CDR2 reads SVGAGI. V dropped 2 bases and J dropped 6 bases, with 16 bases sitting between them. The CDR3 contains 15 residues. The CDR3 loop is CASSYIRGSVDGYTF. CDR3 in DNA: TGTGCCAGCAGTTACATCCGGGGATCGGTAGATGGCTACACCTTC.

This clonotype was observed a few times. The V and J genes are TRBV11-2 and TRBJ1-1; TRBD1 is a possible D gene (6 bases). This CDR3 spans 14 amino acids. CDR1 is SGHAT and CDR2 is FQNNGV in the germline V gene. The V end was cut by 4 bases, the J end by 4 bases, with 13 bases between. CDR3 amino acids: CASSSDRLGTEAFF. The CDR3 DNA reads TGTGCCAGCAGCTCAGACAGGTTGGGCACTGAAGCTTTCTTT.

At least ten counts were recorded for this clonotype. V usage is TRBV5-1 and J usage is TRBJ1-1, with D possibly being TRBD1 (6 bases). The ends were cut back, 3 bases at V and 6 bases at J, with 12 bases in the middle. The CDR3 consists of 13 residues. CDR1 is SGHRS, CDR2 YFSETQ, per germline. CDR3 amino acids: CASSWGGASEAFF. The CDR3 DNA is TGCGCCAGCAGCTGGGGGGGGGCCTCTGAAGCTTTCTTT.

This clonotype was counted between two and nine times. V is TRBV11-2 and J is TRBJ1-3; 9 nucleotides match TRBD1. The CDR3 contains 18 residues. Unmatched junction bases numbered 7, after V lost 1 base and J lost 0 bases. Germline-derived CDR1 and CDR2 are SGHAT and FQNNGV. CDR3 nucleotide sequence: TGTGCCAGCAGCTTAGTAGGGGGGACAGGGCGCTCTGGAAACACCATATATTTT. This encodes CASSLVGGTGRSGNTIYF.

The V gene is TRBV24-1, the J gene TRBJ2-5; D unclear. Germline V gene sequence: CDR1 KGHDR, CDR2 SFDVKD. The V gene lost 3 bases and the J gene lost 4 bases, with 14 bases spanning the gap. The CDR3 sequence is 15 residues long. The CDR3 nucleotides are TGTGCCACCAGTGATCCTCTTGGCCTAGGAGAGACCCAGTACTTC. This sequence encodes CATSDPLGLGETQYF.

Concerning this clonotype itself: It may be a read error: a sequence one base away is much more abundant. The genes are TRBV7-6 and TRBJ1-6, with D possibly TRBD1 on 6 matching bases. CDR3 length: 15 residues. The germline V gene has CDR1 SGHVS and CDR2 FNYEAQ. V gave up 0 bases and J gave up 9 bases, with 12 bases separating them. The CDR3 spells CASSLARTVSSPLHF. The CDR3 coding sequence is TGTGCCAGCAGCTTAGCGCGGACAGTTAGTTCACCCCTCCACTTT.

This chain connects TRBV4-1 to TRBJ1-1; D call uncertain. The germline V gene encodes CDR1 MGHRA and CDR2 YSYEKL. V was pared by 2 bases and J by 4 bases, with 8 bases between. This CDR3 region has 13 residues. As DNA, the CDR3 is TGCGCCAGCAGCCAAACGAGAGGCACTGAAGCTTTCTTT. Protein: CASSQTRGTEAFF.

The chain has TRBV6-1 and TRBJ1-2, with 9 nucleotides matching TRBD1. This CDR3 comprises 17 residues. Losses at the gene ends were 7 bases for V and 0 bases for J; bases not matched to a gene: 12. Per the germline V gene, CDR1 is MNHNS and CDR2 is SASEGT. In DNA form, the CDR3 reads TGTGCCAGCAAAATCGGGACAGGGCCCGTTCCTAACTATGGCTACACCTTC. This encodes CASKIGTGPVPNYGYTF.

The chain links TRBV6-2 or TRBV6-3 to TRBJ2-2; 12 nucleotides align to TRBD2. Germline CDR1 reads MNHEY; CDR2 reads SVGEGT. Losses at the gene ends were 5 bases for V and 1 base for J; bases not matched to a gene: 11. The CDR3 has 19 amino acids. This CDR3 reads CASSPQWASGRENTGELFF. In DNA form, the CDR3 reads TGTGCCAGCAGTCCCCAGTGGGCTAGCGGGAGGGAGAACACCGGGGAGCTGTTTTTT.

This clonotype occurred a few times. CDR3 amino acids: CASSPMAGAPYEQYF. The CDR3 DNA is TGTGCCAGCAGCCCGATGGCGGGGGCTCCCTACGAGCAGTACTTC. V and J are TRBV7-3 and TRBJ2-7; D possibly corresponds to TRBD2 (7 bases). The germline V gene encodes CDR1 SGHTA and CDR2 FQGTGA. Trimming took 5 bases from V and 2 from J, leaving 16 bases between them. The CDR3 extends over 15 amino acids. Together with reference TRBV7-3 and TRBJ2-7, the CDR3 gives the full variable domain: GAGVSQTPSNKVTEKGKYVELRCDPISGHTALYWYRQSLGQGPEFLIYFQGTGAADDSGLPNDRFFAVRPEGSVSTLKIQRTERGDSAVYLCASSPMAGAPYEQYFGPGTRLTVT.

This clonotype was seen many times. The chain links TRBV15 to TRBJ1-5; D is unresolved. The CDR3 loop spans 15 amino acids. V lost 0 bases to trimming and J lost 4 bases, with 10 bases between them. Germline CDR1 LNHNV, CDR2 YYDKDF (reference sequence). This CDR3 is CATSRDRQANQPQHF. CDR3 bases: TGTGCCACCAGCAGAGATCGGCAGGCAAATCAGCCCCAGCATTTT. The complete variable domain, with remaining parts taken from reference TRBV15 and TRBJ1-5, reads DAMVIQNPRYQVTQFGKPVTLSCSQTLNHNVMYWYQQKSSQAPKLLFHYYDKDFNNEADTPDNFQSRRPNTSFCFLDIRSPGLGDTAMYLCATSRDRQANQPQHFGDGTRLSIL.

CDR3 sequence reads: CASSDSKGLRLGYTF. The CDR3 nucleotides read TGTGCCAGCAGTGATTCTAAGGGTTTAAGGTTAGGCTACACCTTC. The chain is built from TRBV2 and TRBJ1-2; D is ambiguous. V was pared by 3 bases and J by 8 bases, with 19 bases between. This CDR3 has 15 residues. The germline V gene has CDR1 SNHLY and CDR2 FYNNEI. Full variable domain (outside the CDR3, taken from reference TRBV2 and TRBJ1-2): EPEVTQTPSHQVTQMGQEVILRCVPISNHLYFYWYRQILGQKVEFLVSFYNNEISEKSEIFDDQFSVERPDGSNFTLKIRSTKLEDSAMYFCASSDSKGLRLGYTFGSGTRLTVV.

This clonotype was detected only a few times. V and J are TRBV9 and TRBJ1-5; no firm D call. Germline CDR1 SGDLS, CDR2 YYNGEE. The CDR3 spans 11 residues. Deletions cut 0 bases from V and 9 bases from J, with 4 bases between. The CDR3 is CASSVDPPQHF. CDR3 nucleotide sequence: TGTGCCAGCAGCGTAGATCCGCCCCAGCATTTT.

The chain recombines TRBV12-5 with TRBJ2-7; 9 nucleotides align to TRBD1. The CDR3 is 13 residues long. V lost 6 bases, J lost 4 bases, and 4 bases stayed unmatched. Per germline, CDR1 LGHNT and CDR2 FRNRAP. The CDR3 reads CASGYGQGYEQYF. The CDR3 DNA is TGTGCTAGTGGCTATGGACAGGGGTACGAGCAGTACTTC.

This clonotype showed up many times. V gene TRBV6-5 combines with J gene TRBJ1-1; the match to TRBD1 covers 9 bases. The CDR3 runs 17 residues. Germline lookup yields CDR1 MNHEY and CDR2 SVGAGI. V trimming: 7 bases; J trimming: 5 bases; junction bases outside the gene matches: 17. CDR3 in DNA: TGTGCCAGCAATTCCCTACCGACCCTGACAGGGGGGACTGAAGCTTTCTTT. Its protein is CASNSLPTLTGGTEAFF.

The J gene is TRBJ1-2, the V gene TRBV20-1, with D perhaps TRBD1 (6 bases). Trimming shortened V by 0 bases and J by 5 bases, and 16 bases separated the two germline ends. The germline V gene encodes CDR1 DFQATT and CDR2 SNEGSKA (reference sequence). The CDR3 is made up of 15 amino acids. For the CDR3, the DNA is TGCAGTGCTAGAGATCGAAGGGGGAGGGCGTATGGCTACACCTTC. This gives the protein CSARDRRGRAYGYTF.

This clonotype was observed at least ten times. The chain employs TRBV3-1 and TRBJ2-5; possibly TRBD1 for D (5 bases). The CDR3 extends over 13 amino acids. Germline values: CDR1 LGHDT, CDR2 YNNKEL (reference sequence). V lost 6 bases to trimming and J lost 7 bases, with 15 bases between them. CDR3 sequence reads: CASRPTGGGTQYF. The CDR3, as DNA: TGTGCCAGCAGGCCCACAGGTGGTGGGACCCAGTACTTC.

Many counts were recorded for this clonotype. This rearrangement joins TRBV19 to TRBJ2-6; D unresolved. Deletions cut 1 base from V and 0 bases from J, with 4 bases between. The V gene's germline CDR1 is LNHDA and CDR2 SQIVND (reference sequence). The CDR3 runs to 15 residues. The CDR3 sequence: CASSIGHSGANVLTF. The CDR3 nucleotides are TGTGCCAGTAGTATAGGACACTCTGGGGCCAACGTCCTGACTTTC.

The genes are TRBV29-1 and TRBJ2-7, with 7 bases lining up with TRBD1. J was trimmed by 4 bases and V by 8 bases; bases with no gene match: 5. This CDR3 is built from 11 residues. Per the germline V gene, CDR1 is SQVTM and CDR2 is ANQGSEA. CDR3 in DNA: TGCAGCATCCAGACAGGGTACGAGCAGTACTTC. Translated: CSIQTGYEQYF.

V usage is TRBV27 and J usage is TRBJ1-5, with TRBD1 identical over 12 bases. Unmatched junction bases numbered 3, after V lost 4 bases and J lost 5 bases. The germline CDR1 and CDR2 sequences are MNHEY and SMNVEV (reference sequence). The CDR3 sequence is 15 residues long. The CDR3: CASSSGTGGDQPQHF. The CDR3 DNA reads as TGTGCCAGCAGTTCCGGGACAGGGGGCGATCAGCCCCAGCATTTT.

This sequence joins TRBV2 and TRBJ2-7, with D perhaps TRBD1 or TRBD2 (5 bases each). Trimming cost V 6 bases and J 6 bases, with 18 bases left between them. The V gene's germline CDR1 is SNHLY and CDR2 FYNNEI. The CDR3 is made up of 14 amino acids. CDR3 sequence: CASRAGTAAAEQYF. CDR3 DNA: TGTGCCAGCAGGGCCGGGACCGCGGCGGCCGAGCAGTACTTC.